The 24 T cell receptor beta chains below were found in one sample sequenced in a study of control samples from healthy donors and cancer patients. Libraries were prepared by immunoSEQ multiplex PCR; TCRdb keeps only in-frame clonotypes and omits some of them. Of roughly 170,000 clones in the sample, about 91% were seen once. Sequences were obtained from blood. The receptors were gathered from a woman in her 40s in good health.

The chain uses TRBV10-3 and TRBJ2-5; maybe TRBD1 (6 bases). The germline V gene encodes CDR1 ENHRY and CDR2 SYGVKD. There are 14 residues in the CDR3. V lost 2 bases and J 3 bases, leaving 10 bases between the germline ends. The CDR3 sequence: CAISEADREETQYF. DNA for the CDR3: TGTGCCATCAGTGAGGCGGACAGAGAAGAGACCCAGTACTTC.

This chain connects TRBV2 to TRBJ1-2; maybe TRBD1 (5 bases). Germline V gene sequence: CDR1 SNHLY, CDR2 FYNNEI. CDR3 length equals 13 residues. The ends were cut back, 6 bases at V and 1 base at J, with 9 bases in the middle. DNA of the CDR3: TGTGCCAGCAGGGGTCAGGGTAACTATGGCTACACCTTC. Translating gives CASRGQGNYGYTF.

The chain has TRBV18 and TRBJ2-5; 7 bases map to TRBD1. CDR3 length: 15 amino acids. Trimming cost V 6 bases and J 5 bases; bases outside gene matches: 12. Germline V CDR1 and CDR2: KGHSH, LQKENI. CDR3 DNA sequence: TGTGCCAGCTCGCCTACAGGGGTTACCGGGGAGACCCAGTACTTC. It yields the protein CASSPTGVTGETQYF.

As for this clone: Because it lacks the conserved phenylalanine or tryptophan at the end, this CDR3 is likely a read error. The CDR3, as DNA: TGTGCCAGCAGTTTGGGGGTTAGAGCTTTCCTT. This gives the protein CASSLGVRAFL. The chain is built from TRBV12-3 or TRBV12-4 and TRBJ1-1, with D perhaps TRBD1 (5 bases). CDR3 length equals 11 residues. Deletions cut 3 bases from V and 10 bases from J, with 9 bases between.

The chain links TRBV4-1 to TRBJ1-5; TRBD1 might be the D (6 bases). CDR3 length equals 17 residues. Germline CDR1 reads MGHRA; CDR2 reads YSYEKL. Trimming cost V 2 bases and J 3 bases, with 17 bases left between them. The CDR3 here is CASSQLRIRGFNQPQHF. The CDR3 DNA reads TGCGCCAGCAGCCAACTTCGTATCAGGGGATTCAATCAGCCCCAGCATTTT.

The chain carries TRBV7-3 and TRBJ1-1; D remains unclear. The V gene lost 2 bases and the J gene lost 2 bases, with 6 bases spanning the gap. CDR3 size: 13 residues. From germline, CDR1 is SGHTA and CDR2 FQGTGA. CDR3 in DNA: TGTGCCAGCAGCTTACAAGTAAACACTGAAGCTTTCTTT. Translating it yields CASSLQVNTEAFF. The variable domain in full, completed from reference TRBV7-3 and TRBJ1-1, reads GAGVSQTPSNKVTEKGKYVELRCDPISGHTALYWYRQSLGQGPEFLIYFQGTGAADDSGLPNDRFFAVRPEGSVSTLKIQRTERGDSAVYLCASSLQVNTEAFFGQGTRLTVV.

The rearrangement links TRBV20-1 to TRBJ1-4; weak D call: TRBD1 (6 bases). Looked up from germline, CDR1 is DFQATT and CDR2 is SNEGSKA (reference sequence). The V end was cut by 5 bases, the J end by 8 bases, with 15 bases between. The CDR3 consists of 13 residues. DNA of the CDR3: TGCAGTGCTGGTGTTACTAGGGGGGAAAAACTGTTTTTT. Protein sequence: CSAGVTRGEKLFF.

V gene TRBV18 combines with J gene TRBJ1-4, with a possible D match to TRBD1 (6 bases). This CDR3 has 14 residues. Germline CDR1 is KGHSH and CDR2 is LQKENI. With 3 bases removed from V and 8 bases from J, the gap between germline ends came to 13 bases. The CDR3 spells CASSPVQGSEKLFF. CDR3 DNA: TGTGCCAGCTCACCGGTACAGGGTTCCGAAAAACTGTTTTTT.

In DNA form, the CDR3 reads TGCGCCAGCAGCTTGCAGAGTAGCGGAACAGATACGCAGTATTTT. Protein product: CASSLQSSGTDTQYF. The gene calls are TRBV5-1 and TRBJ2-3; maybe TRBD2 (6 bases). The CDR3 length is 15 residues. Germline loops: CDR1 SGHRS, CDR2 YFSETQ. Trimming pared 1 base from V and 3 bases from J, leaving 12 bases between.

The CDR3 DNA sequence: TGTGCCATCAGTGAGTACAGGGGAGATATTGAGCAGTTCTTC. It specifies CAISEYRGDIEQFF. The chain joins TRBV10-3 to TRBJ2-1, with TRBD1 identical over 7 bases. CDR3 size: 14 residues. Trimming at V came to 1 base and at J to 9 bases, leaving 6 bases not matched to a gene. Germline lookup yields CDR1 ENHRY and CDR2 SYGVKD.

About this clone itself: The sample contains more than one DNA sequence encoding this CDR3. The gene calls are TRBV24-1 and TRBJ2-3, with D uncertain. Trimming stripped 4 bases from V and 1 base from J, with 11 bases between. There are 15 residues in the CDR3. In germline, CDR1 is KGHDR, CDR2 SFDVKD. The DNA of the CDR3 is TGTGCCACCAGTGACCCCGGCCAGGGCACAGATACGCAGTATTTT. It yields the protein CATSDPGQGTDTQYF.

The genes are TRBV18 and TRBJ2-2; D gene uncertain. Germline V gene lookup returns CDR1 KGHSH and CDR2 LQKENI. Between the trimmed V and J ends, which lost 0 bases and 6 bases, there was a span of 5 bases. The CDR3 extends over 13 amino acids. The DNA for the CDR3 is TGTGCCAGCTCACCACCGTCCGCCGGGGAGCTGTTTTTT. Its protein is CASSPPSAGELFF.

The chain is built from TRBV7-9 and TRBJ1-1; D call uncertain. The CDR3 sequence is 13 residues long. The germline V and J ends were trimmed by 1 base and 7 bases, with 10 bases remaining between them. Germline V lookup: CDR1 SEHNR, CDR2 FQNEAQ (reference sequence). The DNA for the CDR3 is TGTGCCAGCAGCTTAGACAGTTCGAGTGAAGCTTTCTTT. Its translation is CASSLDSSSEAFF.

The CDR3 coding sequence is TGTGCCAGCAGTGATTGGCAGGGACGGAACTATGGCTACACCTTC. Translation: CASSDWQGRNYGYTF. The genes are TRBV2 and TRBJ1-2; maybe TRBD1 (5 bases). Trimming stripped 3 bases from V and 2 bases from J, with 13 bases between. CDR1 is SNHLY and CDR2 is FYNNEI in the germline V gene. The CDR3 totals 15 residues. The variable domain in full, with the rest retrieved from reference TRBV2 and TRBJ1-2, is EPEVTQTPSHQVTQMGQEVILRCVPISNHLYFYWYRQILGQKVEFLVSFYNNEISEKSEIFDDQFSVERPDGSNFTLKIRSTKLEDSAMYFCASSDWQGRNYGYTFGSGTRLTVV.

The genes are TRBV5-4 and TRBJ2-3, with a weak D call TRBD1 (6 bases). The CDR3 totals 16 residues. Deletions cut 7 bases from V and 3 bases from J, with 21 bases between. Germline-derived CDR1 and CDR2 are SGHNT and YYREEE (reference sequence). The CDR3 protein is CASGLWQGLVTDTQYF. The CDR3 region has the DNA TGTGCCAGCGGGCTCTGGCAGGGGTTAGTAACAGATACGCAGTATTTT.

The genes are TRBV19 and TRBJ1-1; tentatively, D is TRBD1 (5 bases). CDR1 LNHDA and CDR2 SQIVND come from the germline V gene (reference sequence). This CDR3 has 16 residues. V was trimmed by 4 bases and J by 0 bases, leaving 15 bases between them. The CDR3, as DNA: TGTGCCAGTAGTAAACGAGGCAGGGAGATGAACACTGAAGCTTTCTTT. Translating it yields CASSKRGREMNTEAFF.

The chain employs TRBV9 and TRBJ2-2, with 8 positions matching TRBD2. The V and J ends lost 0 bases and 2 bases, in that order; junction bases with no gene match: 3. Per the germline V gene, CDR1 is SGDLS and CDR2 is YYNGEE. CDR3 length equals 16 residues. The CDR3 loop is CASSVGAGGNTGELFF. The CDR3 DNA sequence: TGTGCCAGCAGCGTAGGGGCGGGGGGCAACACCGGGGAGCTGTTTTTT.

This chain links TRBV4-1 with TRBJ2-3; D gene uncertain. The CDR3 runs to 15 residues. V gave up 1 base and J gave up 1 base, with 9 bases separating them. Germline V CDR1 and CDR2: MGHRA, YSYEKL. The CDR3 DNA is TGCGCCAGCAGCCAAGGAGTATTTGGCACAGATACGCAGTATTTT. Translated, it gives CASSQGVFGTDTQYF.

As for this clone: One end of the junction does not line up with germline, which may come from a read error. This chain joins TRBV14 and TRBJ2-1, with D tentatively TRBD2 (5 bases). CDR3 size: 16 residues. The germline V gene has CDR1 SGHDN and CDR2 FVKESK. The CDR3 spells CASSQAVRSFYNEQFF. The CDR3 DNA follows: TGTGCCAGCAGTCAAGCGGTCAGAAGCTTCTACAATGAGCAGTTCTTC.

As for this clone: Its ends do not fully match the called genes, so a read error is possible. J is TRBJ1-2 and V is TRBV5-1; D not resolved. Germline V gene data show CDR1 as SGHRS and CDR2 as YFSETQ. The CDR3 consists of 13 residues. DNA of the CDR3: TGCGCCAACAGCTTGGGCTCTGCCAGGGGCTACACCTTC. Translated, it gives CANSLGSARGYTF.

J is TRBJ2-7 and V is TRBV21-1; no DNA check was done on the table's D call, TRBD1. TRBV21-1 is designated a pseudogene. This CDR3 contains 15 residues. This CDR3 is CASGPRGTGSLEQYF. In DNA form, the CDR3 reads TGTGCCAGCGGCCCCAGGGGAACAGGGTCGTTGGAGCAGTACTTC.

This clone was seen once. This chain joins TRBV12-5 and TRBJ2-5; 7 bases align to TRBD1. The germline gives CDR1 LGHNT, CDR2 FRNRAP. V lost 7 bases and J lost 2; bases outside the gene matches: 4. This CDR3 is 13 amino acids long. The CDR3 DNA reads as TGTGCTAGTGCCGGGACAGATCAAGAGACCCAGTACTTC. This encodes CASAGTDQETQYF.

CDR3 sequence (DNA): TGCGCCAGCAGCTTGATAGGGCTTGAAGCTTTCTTT. It specifies CASSLIGLEAFF. The chain has TRBV5-1 and TRBJ1-1; D is ambiguous. With 1 base removed from V and 7 bases from J, the gap between germline ends came to 8 bases. The germline CDR1 and CDR2 sequences are SGHRS and YFSETQ. The length of the CDR3 is 12 residues. The full variable domain, in which reference TRBV5-1 and TRBJ1-1 provide the parts outside the CDR3, is KAGVTQTPRYLIKTRGQQVTLSCSPISGHRSVSWYQQTPGQGLQFLFEYFSETQRNKGNFPGRFSGRQFSNSRSEMNVSTLELGDSALYLCASSLIGLEAFFGQGTRLTVV.

The gene calls are TRBV9 and TRBJ1-4; D gene uncertain. V lost 3 bases to trimming and J lost 2 bases, with 11 bases between them. CDR1 is SGDLS and CDR2 is YYNGEE in the germline V gene. The CDR3 is 15 residues long. The CDR3 here is CASSANPSTNEKLFF. The CDR3 coding sequence is TGTGCCAGCAGCGCGAACCCCTCCACTAATGAAAAACTGTTTTTT.